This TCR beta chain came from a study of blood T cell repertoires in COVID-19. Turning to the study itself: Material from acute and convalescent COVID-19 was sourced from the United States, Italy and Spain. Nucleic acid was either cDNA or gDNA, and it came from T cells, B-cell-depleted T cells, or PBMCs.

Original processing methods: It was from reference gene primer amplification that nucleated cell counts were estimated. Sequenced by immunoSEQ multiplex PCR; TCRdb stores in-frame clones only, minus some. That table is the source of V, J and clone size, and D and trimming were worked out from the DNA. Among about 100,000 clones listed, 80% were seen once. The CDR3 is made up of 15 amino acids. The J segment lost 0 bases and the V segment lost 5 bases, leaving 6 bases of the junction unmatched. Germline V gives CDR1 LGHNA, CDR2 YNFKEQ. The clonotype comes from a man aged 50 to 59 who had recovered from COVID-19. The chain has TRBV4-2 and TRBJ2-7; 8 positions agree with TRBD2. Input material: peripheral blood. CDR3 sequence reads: CASSWAGTSSYEQYF. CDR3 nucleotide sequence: TGTGCCAGCAGCTGGGCAGGGACTAGCTCCTACGAGCAGTACTTC.